The 29 T cell receptor beta chains in this list originate from one sample, sequenced in a study of T-cell memory formation after mild COVID-19. Via MiXCR, TCRdb re-called the 5' RACE reads, giving one row per CDR3 protein. The sample has hundreds of thousands of distinct CDR3 sequences, roughly 21% seen once. Sample: PBMCs or a T cell subset sorted from them (not recorded which). These receptors originate from an adult woman who had mild COVID-19 (a few samples of this study predate the infection). Cell type and time point are not known.

The V and J genes are TRBV29-1 and TRBJ1-1; 10 nucleotides align to TRBD1. The CDR3 covers 12 residues. Trimming took 8 bases from V and 5 from J; bases not matched to a gene: 5. CDR1 SQVTM and CDR2 ANQGSEA come from the germline V gene. The CDR3 DNA is TGCAGCATGGACAGGGGGAAAACTGAAGCTTTCTTT. This encodes CSMDRGKTEAFF.

This clonotype was counted a few times. The rearrangement joins TRBV7-9 to TRBJ1-3; D unclear. Germline values: CDR1 SEHNR, CDR2 FQNEAQ (reference sequence). Trimming removed 5 bases at V and 0 bases at J, with 8 bases between. The CDR3 has 14 amino acids. The DNA for the CDR3 is TGTGCCAGCAGCCGTACCACCTCTGGAAACACCATATATTTT. It codes for CASSRTTSGNTIYF.

The chain combines TRBV6-5 with TRBJ2-1, with TRBD2 matching 9 bases. J gave up 2 bases and V 0 bases, and 5 bases lay outside the gene matches. The CDR3 loop spans 17 amino acids. The germline gives CDR1 MNHEY, CDR2 SVGAGI. The CDR3 sequence: CASSYSGLAGTYNEQFF. The CDR3 bases are TGTGCCAGCAGTTACTCGGGGCTAGCGGGGACCTACAATGAGCAGTTCTTC.

V and J are TRBV12-3 or TRBV12-4 and TRBJ2-3; 10 bases fit TRBD1. This CDR3 is 16 amino acids long. The junction had 6 bases not matched to a gene; V was cut back by 6 bases and J by 0 bases. The CDR3 region is CASSPRQGASTDTQYF. Here the CDR3 DNA reads TGTGCCAGCAGCCCGAGACAGGGGGCAAGCACAGATACGCAGTATTTT.

The chain uses TRBV7-6 and TRBJ2-7; TRBD1 is a possible D gene (5 bases). V was pared by 1 base and J by 2 bases, with 12 bases between. Germline CDR1 SGHVS, CDR2 FNYEAQ. The CDR3 length is 15 residues. CDR3 loop: CASSLGVQGPYEQYF. As DNA, the CDR3 is TGTGCCAGCAGCTTAGGAGTGCAGGGTCCCTACGAGCAGTACTTC. Using reference TRBV7-6 and TRBJ2-7 for the parts outside the CDR3, the full variable domain is GAGVSQSPRYKVTKRGQDVALRCDPISGHVSLYWYRQALGQGPEFLTYFNYEAQQDKSGLPNDRFSAERPEGSISTLTIQRTEQRDSAMYRCASSLGVQGPYEQYFGPGTRLTVT.

V gene TRBV9 combines with J gene TRBJ2-3; tentatively, D is TRBD1 (6 bases). Trimming took 0 bases from V and 5 from J, leaving 13 bases between them. The CDR3 has 15 amino acids. Germline loops: CDR1 SGDLS, CDR2 YYNGEE. The CDR3, as DNA: TGTGCCAGCAGCGTAGGAGCAGGGGACGGAGATACGCAGTATTTT. It is translated as CASSVGAGDGDTQYF.

Only a few counts were recorded for this clonotype. The rearrangement uses TRBV9 and TRBJ2-5; possibly TRBD1 or TRBD2 for D (5 bases each). Germline CDR1 and CDR2: SGDLS and YYNGEE. Trimming left V 5 bases short and J 4 bases short, with 21 bases between. This CDR3 has 16 amino acids. DNA of the CDR3: TGTGCCAGCAGTCCCGGGGCTACCGATATCGGAGAGACCCAGTACTTC. It codes for CASSPGATDIGETQYF.

The J gene is TRBJ2-5, the V gene TRBV5-1, with D possibly TRBD2 on 6 matching bases. Germline V gene data show CDR1 as SGHRS and CDR2 as YFSETQ. V was cut by 0 bases and J by 5 bases, with 17 bases left in between. The CDR3 has 16 residues. CDR3: CASSLAPPAGSETQYF. DNA for the CDR3: TGCGCCAGCAGCTTGGCCCCCCCTGCGGGGTCGGAGACCCAGTACTTC.

This chain joins TRBV2 and TRBJ2-7, with a tentative D call TRBD2 (5 bases). Trimming stripped 8 bases from V and 0 bases from J, with 14 bases between. The CDR3 contains 14 residues. Germline V gene sequence: CDR1 SNHLY, CDR2 FYNNEI. CDR3 coding DNA: TGTGCCAGCGCTGAGGGTCCCTCCTCCTACGAGCAGTACTTC. It translates to CASAEGPSSYEQYF.

A remark on this clonotype: One end of the junction does not line up with germline, which may come from a read error. V gene TRBV4-3 combines with J gene TRBJ1-1, with D perhaps TRBD1 (5 bases). Germline V gene lookup returns CDR1 LGHNA and CDR2 YSLEER. This CDR3 has 12 amino acids. DNA for the CDR3: TGCGCCAGCCGCCAGGGTACCACTGAAGCTTTCTTT. Encoded protein: CASRQGTTEAFF.

This chain connects TRBV6-1 to TRBJ2-1; 7 bases are a match to TRBD2. CDR1 is MNHNS and CDR2 is SASEGT in the germline V gene. The length of the CDR3 is 14 residues. With V trimmed by 1 base and J by 5 bases, 2 bases remained unmatched. The CDR3 DNA reads as TGTGCCAGCAGTGAAGTTGCGGGAGACAATGAGCAGTTCTTC. This codes for CASSEVAGDNEQFF.

This clonotype was seen only a few times. This CDR3 reads CASSLFASGGGPPLELFF. The DNA for the CDR3 is TGTGCCAGCAGCTTATTCGCTAGCGGGGGGGGACCCCCCTTGGAGCTGTTTTTT. This chain connects TRBV7-6 to TRBJ2-2; TRBD2 matches 12 bases. Germline assignment: CDR1 SGHVS and CDR2 FNYEAQ. Germline trimming cut 2 bases from V and 10 bases from J; bases unmatched to any gene: 14. There are 18 residues in the CDR3.

This clonotype was seen a few times. The V gene is TRBV24-1, the J gene TRBJ2-7, with D possibly being TRBD2 (5 bases). In germline, CDR1 is KGHDR, CDR2 SFDVKD. This CDR3 region has 14 residues. V shed 4 bases and J shed 1 base, with 10 bases lying between them. In DNA form, the CDR3 reads TGTGCCACCAGTGACCACAGCGGTTCCTACGAGCAGTACTTC. Translated, it gives CATSDHSGSYEQYF.

This clonotype was seen a few times. The chain links TRBV7-8 to TRBJ2-7; no definite D call. Germline V lookup: CDR1 SGHVS, CDR2 FQNEAQ. Deletions cut 0 bases from V and 6 bases from J, with 15 bases between. The CDR3 covers 15 residues. The CDR3 loop reads CASSLAVGQSREQYF. CDR3 in DNA: TGTGCCAGCAGCTTAGCAGTCGGGCAGAGTCGCGAGCAGTACTTC.

This clonotype was seen only a few times. The chain is built from TRBV27 and TRBJ2-7, with 10 bases fitting TRBD1. The germline CDR1 and CDR2 sequences are MNHEY and SMNVEV (reference sequence). With V trimmed by 6 bases and J by 4 bases, 9 bases remained unmatched. This CDR3 comprises 15 residues. The DNA for the CDR3 is TGTGCCAGCAGCCAACTGACAGGGGGCGGTTACGAGCAGTACTTC. Its translation is CASSQLTGGGYEQYF.

The chain recombines TRBV20-1 with TRBJ2-7; 8 bases align to TRBD2. Unmatched junction bases numbered 8, after V lost 1 base and J lost 3 bases. Germline CDR1 and CDR2: DFQATT and SNEGSKA (reference sequence). CDR3 length: 15 residues. The CDR3 loop reads CSARGERETNYEQYF. The CDR3 DNA is TGCAGTGCTAGAGGTGAGCGGGAGACTAACTACGAGCAGTACTTC.

The chain carries TRBV7-9 and TRBJ1-6; 8 bases align to TRBD1. CDR3 length: 14 amino acids. Germline lookup yields CDR1 SEHNR and CDR2 FQNEAQ (reference sequence). The V gene end was trimmed by 8 bases and the J gene end by 8 bases; junction bases not matched to a gene: 8. The CDR3 protein is CASWGTGSDSPLHF. The CDR3 DNA reads as TGTGCCAGCTGGGGGACAGGATCGGATTCACCCCTCCACTTT.

This chain uses TRBV7-6 with TRBJ2-1, with TRBD1 matching 9 bases. This CDR3 region has 15 residues. With V trimmed by 4 bases and J by 7 bases, 8 bases remained unmatched. The germline CDR1 and CDR2 sequences are SGHVS and FNYEAQ. The CDR3 sequence is CASSSGTGMGNEQFF. CDR3 DNA: TGTGCCAGCAGCTCGGGGACAGGGATGGGTAATGAGCAGTTCTTC.

The chain has TRBV15 and TRBJ1-3; D gene unclear. V was clipped by 0 bases and J by 2 bases, with 11 bases between them. The CDR3 runs 16 residues. CDR1 is LNHNV, CDR2 YYDKDF, per germline (reference sequence). The CDR3 DNA sequence: TGTGCCACCAGCAGAGATCCGGGAGTGGCTGGAAACACCATATATTTT. It encodes CATSRDPGVAGNTIYF.

This clonotype was counted a few times. This chain uses TRBV5-1 with TRBJ2-3, with TRBD1 matching 7 bases. V dropped 3 bases and J dropped 0; count of bases not matched to a gene: 10. The CDR3 runs 17 residues. Germline lookup yields CDR1 SGHRS and CDR2 YFSETQ. CDR3 coding DNA: TGCGCCAGCAGCTCCGGGACAGTCACTTCTAGCACAGATACGCAGTATTTT. This gives the protein CASSSGTVTSSTDTQYF.

This clonotype was recorded a few times. The chain couples TRBV9 to TRBJ1-2, with 9 positions matching TRBD1. This CDR3 has 16 residues. Per the germline V gene, CDR1 is SGDLS and CDR2 is YYNGEE. After removal of 0 bases from V and 4 bases from J, the junction contained 7 bases not matched to a gene. The CDR3 sequence: CASSVATGGMFYGYTF. The CDR3, as DNA: TGTGCCAGCAGCGTAGCAACAGGGGGCATGTTCTATGGCTACACCTTC.

This sequence joins TRBV7-8 and TRBJ2-3, with D possibly TRBD1 on 5 matching bases. There are 16 residues in the CDR3. Germline V lookup: CDR1 SGHVS, CDR2 FQNEAQ. Deletions cut 1 base from V and 6 bases from J, with 17 bases between. The DNA of the CDR3 is TGTGCCAGCAGCTTAGTTAGGGTAGGGGATAGGGATACGCAGTATTTT. Translated, it gives CASSLVRVGDRDTQYF.

The V call is TRBV24-1, the J call TRBJ2-3; TRBD2 might be the D (5 bases). V dropped 3 bases and J dropped 2 bases, with 8 bases sitting between them. The length of the CDR3 is 14 residues. The germline gives CDR1 KGHDR, CDR2 SFDVKD. CDR3 DNA: TGTGCCACCAGTGATACGACTAACACAGATACGCAGTATTTT. It yields the protein CATSDTTNTDTQYF.

This clonotype was counted a few times. This rearrangement joins TRBV7-6 to TRBJ2-5, with TRBD2 as a possible D gene (5 bases). There are 15 residues in the CDR3. Trimming pared 6 bases from V and 5 bases from J, leaving 19 bases between. The germline V gene has CDR1 SGHVS and CDR2 FNYEAQ. The CDR3 here is CASSSSSRVWETQYF. The CDR3 DNA reads TGTGCCAGCAGTTCCTCGTCGCGGGTTTGGGAGACCCAGTACTTC.

This clonotype was seen a handful of times. V and J are TRBV15 and TRBJ2-7; D call uncertain. Germline V gene lookup returns CDR1 LNHNV and CDR2 YYDKDF (reference sequence). This CDR3 has 14 amino acids. Trimming pared 5 bases from V and 2 bases from J, leaving 13 bases between. The CDR3 nucleotides read TGTGCCACCAGCCCAATGGGCGTAACCTACGAGCAGTACTTC. Translated, it gives CATSPMGVTYEQYF.

The rearrangement joins TRBV5-6 to TRBJ2-7; weak D call: TRBD2 (6 bases). In germline, CDR1 is SGHDT, CDR2 YYEEEE. CDR3 length: 15 residues. V gave up 0 bases and J gave up 0 bases, with 10 bases separating them. CDR3 sequence (DNA): TGTGCCAGCAGCTTGGGCGTAGCGGCCTCCTACGAGCAGTACTTC. Translated: CASSLGVAASYEQYF.

The chain joins TRBV29-1 to TRBJ2-5; perhaps TRBD1 as D (5 bases). This CDR3 is built from 14 residues. Deletions cut 6 bases from V and 4 bases from J, with 18 bases between. Germline CDR1 is SQVTM and CDR2 is ANQGSEA. CDR3 residues: CSVLRTPLGETQYF. The CDR3 DNA sequence: TGCAGCGTCCTCCGGACACCCCTGGGAGAGACCCAGTACTTC.

The V gene is TRBV7-6, the J gene TRBJ2-1; D call uncertain. The CDR3 covers 12 residues. Germline lookup yields CDR1 SGHVS and CDR2 FNYEAQ. The ends were cut back, 1 base at V and 9 bases at J, with 7 bases in the middle. This CDR3 is CASSLVSTEQFF. The CDR3 DNA follows: TGTGCCAGCAGCTTAGTATCGACTGAGCAGTTCTTC. Combining the CDR3 with reference TRBV7-6 and TRBJ2-1 gives the whole variable domain GAGVSQSPRYKVTKRGQDVALRCDPISGHVSLYWYRQALGQGPEFLTYFNYEAQQDKSGLPNDRFSAERPEGSISTLTIQRTEQRDSAMYRCASSLVSTEQFFGPGTRLTVL.

This clonotype has only a few counts. This chain connects TRBV4-3 to TRBJ2-2; D is possibly TRBD1 or TRBD2 (5 bases each). The germline V gene encodes CDR1 LGHNA and CDR2 YSLEER. Trimming stripped 4 bases from V and 0 bases from J, with 18 bases between. The CDR3 has 18 residues. The CDR3 nucleotides are TGCGCCAGCAGCCCCCGGGGCTCCTTTATCGCGAACACCGGGGAGCTGTTTTTT. Translation gives CASSPRGSFIANTGELFF.